What follows are 32 T cell receptor beta chains derived from one specimen sequenced in a study of T cell repertoires in cytomegalovirus infection. Their specific antigens are unknown. Each CDR3 protein gets one entry after TCRdb re-called the reads with MiXCR. This repertoire shows a few hundred thousand distinct CDR3 sequences, about 32% found once; its top ten account for roughly 14%. The sample consisted of cultured PBMCs, taken from culture after CMV antigen stimulation. These receptors came from a human donor in good health (CMV status not recorded). Some clones in this sample may be carry-over from other donors' samples.

The genes are TRBV28 and TRBJ2-4, with D tentatively TRBD1 (6 bases). The CDR3 contains 14 residues. Germline V gene sequence: CDR1 MDHEN, CDR2 SYDVKM. Trimming removed 2 bases from V and 9 bases from J, with 14 bases in between. Written as DNA, the CDR3 is TGTGCCAGCAGTTTACGCTCAGGGGCGGGCATTCAGTACTTC. Its protein is CASSLRSGAGIQYF.

The genes are TRBV6-6 and TRBJ2-1; D not resolved. From germline, CDR1 is MNHNY and CDR2 SVGAGI (reference sequence). The CDR3 loop spans 11 amino acids. The V and J ends lost 2 bases and 12 bases respectively, with 8 bases between them. The CDR3 sequence: CASSYRRRQFF. CDR3 in DNA: TGTGCCAGCAGTTACAGACGGAGGCAGTTCTTC.

This clonotype was picked up a small number of times. The chain combines TRBV7-9 with TRBJ2-6; a weak D match, TRBD2 (6 bases). The germline V gene encodes CDR1 SEHNR and CDR2 FQNEAQ (reference sequence). This CDR3 spans 12 amino acids. The V and J ends lost 7 bases and 9 bases respectively, with 10 bases between them. DNA for the CDR3: TGTGCCAGCAACTCGCGGGACAACGTCCTGACTTTC. Amino acids: CASNSRDNVLTF. The full variable domain, rest sourced from reference TRBV7-9 and TRBJ2-6, is DTGVSQNPRHKITKRGQNVTFRCDPISEHNRLYWYRQTLGQGPEFLTYFQNEAQLEKSRLLSDRFSAERPKGSFSTLEIQRTEQGDSAMYLCASNSRDNVLTFGAGSRLTVL.

The chain employs TRBV12-3 or TRBV12-4 and TRBJ2-5; D may be TRBD1 (7 bases). This CDR3 is built from 16 residues. V was clipped by 7 bases and J by 5 bases, with 23 bases between them. The CDR3 is CASNLLTGSGGETQYF. The DNA of the CDR3 is TGTGCCAGCAACCTACTGACAGGGTCAGGAGGGGAGACCCAGTACTTC.

The chain links TRBV7-9 to TRBJ2-7, with 9 bases identical to TRBD2. CDR1 and CDR2 (germline): SEHNR, FQNEAQ (reference sequence). The CDR3 length is 16 residues. V lost 0 bases, J lost 2 bases, and 5 bases stayed unmatched. CDR3 residues: CASSLATSGYTYEQYF. The CDR3, as DNA: TGTGCCAGCAGCTTAGCCACTAGCGGGTACACCTACGAGCAGTACTTC.

This clonotype showed up just a few times. The CDR3 nucleotides are TGTGCCAGCAGCCCTGTTACAGATACGCAGTATTTT. Translation gives CASSPVTDTQYF. The rearrangement links TRBV7-8 to TRBJ2-3; no clear D. V shed 5 bases and J shed 3 bases, with 6 bases lying between them. The CDR3 is 12 amino acids. The germline V gene encodes CDR1 SGHVS and CDR2 FQNEAQ.

This clonotype came up a few times. V and J are TRBV7-2 and TRBJ2-7, with D maybe TRBD1 (6 bases). The CDR3 runs 13 residues. The germline V gene has CDR1 SGHTA and CDR2 FQGNSA. V shed 5 bases and J shed 3 bases, with 11 bases lying between them. CDR3 in DNA: TGTGCCAGCAGCGTGGGGGCGAACTACGAGCAGTACTTC. It codes for CASSVGANYEQYF.

This clonotype was picked up a small number of times. The rearrangement links TRBV7-9 to TRBJ2-1; D is perhaps TRBD1 or TRBD2 (5 bases each). This CDR3 has 17 residues. Per the germline V gene, CDR1 is SEHNR and CDR2 is FQNEAQ (reference sequence). V lost 1 base, J lost 0 bases, and 13 bases lay in between. CDR3 residues: CASSLVAGTRSYNEQFF. The CDR3 DNA reads as TGTGCCAGCAGCTTAGTGGCCGGGACGCGCTCCTACAATGAGCAGTTCTTC.

This clonotype was seen ten or more times. The chain recombines TRBV27 with TRBJ1-5; no definite D call. CDR1 and CDR2 (germline): MNHEY, SMNVEV (reference sequence). The CDR3 has 14 amino acids. The V gene lost 6 bases and the J gene lost 9 bases, with 18 bases spanning the gap. CDR3 bases: TGTGCCAGCAGGGGCCAGAACATTCCAGGGCCCCAGCATTTT. It codes for CASRGQNIPGPQHF.

The chain employs TRBV6-1 and TRBJ2-7; 12 bases agree with TRBD2. V lost 8 bases to trimming and J lost 4 bases; unmatched junction nucleotides: 3. The CDR3 is 13 amino acids. The germline CDR1 and CDR2 sequences are MNHNS and SASEGT. The CDR3 loop reads CASRTSGRYEQYF. For the CDR3, the DNA is TGTGCCAGCCGAACTAGCGGGAGGTACGAGCAGTACTTC.

This CDR3 reads CASSRRETQYF. The CDR3 nucleotides are TGTGCCAGCAGCCGGCGAGAGACCCAGTACTTC. This rearrangement joins TRBV12-3 or TRBV12-4 to TRBJ2-5, with D unresolved. This CDR3 contains 11 residues. The ends were cut back, 6 bases at V and 4 bases at J, with 6 bases in the middle.

The rearrangement links TRBV6-6 to TRBJ1-1; TRBD1 matches 7 bases. The junction had 7 bases not matched to a gene; V was cut back by 6 bases and J by 9 bases. Germline CDR1 is MNHNY and CDR2 is SVGAGI (reference sequence). This CDR3 region has 12 residues. In nucleotides, the CDR3 is TGTGCCAGCAGCCCTACAGGGGATAAAGCTTTCTTT. This gives the protein CASSPTGDKAFF.

The rearrangement joins TRBV4-2 to TRBJ1-5; 7 bases align to TRBD1. V shed 0 bases and J 0 bases; nucleotides not matched to a gene: 14. In germline, CDR1 is LGHNA, CDR2 YNFKEQ. The CDR3 has 20 residues. CDR3 sequence reads: CASSQDLDRDVWYSNQPQHF. The CDR3 region has the DNA TGTGCCAGCAGCCAAGATCTCGACAGGGACGTATGGTATAGCAATCAGCCCCAGCATTTT.

This sequence joins TRBV28 and TRBJ1-2, with D unclear. Germline values: CDR1 MDHEN, CDR2 SYDVKM. With 6 bases removed from V and 3 bases from J, the gap between germline ends came to 11 bases. CDR3 length: 13 residues. The CDR3 is CASRGRQYYGYTF. The CDR3, as DNA: TGTGCCAGCAGGGGTAGACAATACTATGGCTACACCTTC.

This chain uses TRBV7-2 with TRBJ1-1, with D hard to call. The CDR3 covers 14 residues. CDR1 and CDR2 (germline): SGHTA, FQGNSA. V was cut by 5 bases and J by 5 bases, with 15 bases left in between. CDR3 in DNA: TGTGCCAGCAGCGTGCCCCCCCGGAAGACTGAAGCTTTCTTT. Its translation: CASSVPPRKTEAFF.

V gene TRBV12-3 or TRBV12-4 combines with J gene TRBJ2-2; D not resolved. V dropped 6 bases and J dropped 5 bases, with 13 bases sitting between them. This CDR3 region has 14 residues. The CDR3 region is CASSTDMMTGELFF. In nucleotides, the CDR3 is TGTGCCAGCAGCACCGATATGATGACCGGGGAGCTGTTTTTT.

This clonotype was seen many times. V usage is TRBV5-4 and J usage is TRBJ2-7; D might be TRBD2 (5 bases). V shed 4 bases and J shed 2 bases, with 10 bases lying between them. Germline V lookup: CDR1 SGHNT, CDR2 YYREEE (reference sequence). CDR3 length: 13 residues. Here the CDR3 reads CASSMDFTYEQYF. The CDR3, as DNA: TGTGCCAGCAGCATGGACTTTACCTACGAGCAGTACTTC. Based on the CDR3 plus reference TRBV5-4 and TRBJ2-7, the full variable domain is ETGVTQSPTHLIKTRGQQVTLRCSSQSGHNTVSWYQQALGQGPQFIFQYYREEENGRGNFPPRFSGLQFPNYSSELNVNALELDDSALYLCASSMDFTYEQYFGPGTRLTVT.

This clonotype was seen more than once but under ten times. The chain uses TRBV7-2 and TRBJ2-1; D might be TRBD1 (5 bases). CDR1 SGHTA and CDR2 FQGNSA come from the germline V gene. V was clipped by 8 bases and J by 9 bases, with 23 bases between them. The CDR3 runs to 15 residues. CDR3 in DNA: TGTGCCAGCGAGAGTCGGCCTGGCTGGGGCAGTGAGCAGTTCTTC. It codes for CASESRPGWGSEQFF.

The chain recombines TRBV7-2 with TRBJ2-7, with 10 bases matching TRBD2. CDR3 length equals 17 residues. V was clipped by 1 base and J by 4 bases; unmatched bases: 10. The germline gives CDR1 SGHTA, CDR2 FQGNSA. The DNA of the CDR3 is TGTGCCAGCAGCTTAGGGGTCCGCGGGACTAGCGTGTACGAGCAGTACTTC. This sequence encodes CASSLGVRGTSVYEQYF.

The V call is TRBV27, the J call TRBJ1-1; 7 nucleotides agree with TRBD1. The CDR3 length is 13 residues. Germline V gene data show CDR1 as MNHEY and CDR2 as SMNVEV (reference sequence). V lost 7 bases to trimming and J lost 3 bases; unmatched junction nucleotides: 5. Here the CDR3 DNA reads TGTGCCAGCAAAGACAGGGCTGACACTGAAGCTTTCTTT. Translating gives CASKDRADTEAFF.

The chain employs TRBV28 and TRBJ2-7, with D hard to call. Looked up from germline, CDR1 is MDHEN and CDR2 is SYDVKM. V was clipped by 6 bases and J by 4 bases, with 13 bases between them. This CDR3 region has 13 residues. CDR3 protein: CASSPSSPYEQYV. As DNA, the CDR3 is TGTGCCAGCAGCCCGTCTAGTCCTTACGAGCAGTACGTC.

The chain employs TRBV19 and TRBJ1-1; D remains ambiguous. Germline assignment: CDR1 LNHDA and CDR2 SQIVND (reference sequence). Trimming removed 1 base at V and 2 bases at J, with 8 bases between. The CDR3 spans 14 residues. The DNA of the CDR3 is TGTGCCAGTAGTATAGTCCTGGGTAACACTGAAGCTTTCTTT. Its protein product is CASSIVLGNTEAFF.

The rearrangement joins TRBV28 to TRBJ1-2; D unresolved. The germline CDR1 and CDR2 sequences are MDHEN and SYDVKM. The V end was cut by 5 bases, the J end by 8 bases, with 21 bases between. This CDR3 is built from 15 residues. CDR3 DNA sequence: TGTGCCAGCAGTGGATCGGAGCCGGCGCCGGGGGGCTACACCTTC. As protein: CASSGSEPAPGGYTF.

The chain is built from TRBV7-2 and TRBJ1-1, with D unclear. Trimming cost V 5 bases and J 8 bases, with 15 bases left between them. Germline V lookup: CDR1 SGHTA, CDR2 FQGNSA. The CDR3 totals 13 residues. Here the CDR3 DNA reads TGTGCCAGCAGCCTGGTGACACTAGGGGAAGCTTTCTTT. It yields the protein CASSLVTLGEAFF.

This chain connects TRBV7-2 to TRBJ2-7, with TRBD1 identical over 7 bases. The junction had 2 bases not matched to a gene; V was cut back by 6 bases and J by 3 bases. Looked up from germline, CDR1 is SGHTA and CDR2 is FQGNSA. The CDR3 contains 12 residues. The CDR3 loop reads CASRRDSYEQYF. The CDR3 coding sequence is TGTGCCAGCAGGAGGGACAGCTACGAGCAGTACTTC.

The genes are TRBV28 and TRBJ1-4; D call uncertain. The CDR3 is made up of 18 amino acids. In germline, CDR1 is MDHEN, CDR2 SYDVKM. Trimming left V 6 bases short and J 0 bases short, with 20 bases between. The CDR3 DNA is TGTGCCAGCAGGCGAGACCCCCTTTTCACCGCAACTAATGAAAAACTGTTTTTT. Amino acid sequence: CASRRDPLFTATNEKLFF. The whole variable domain, remainder taken from reference TRBV28 and TRBJ1-4, is DVKVTQSSRYLVKRTGEKVFLECVQDMDHENMFWYRQDPGLGLRLIYFSYDVKMKEKGDIPEGYSVSREKKERFSLILESASTNQTSMYLCASRRDPLFTATNEKLFFGSGTQLSVL.

This clonotype was recorded once. J is TRBJ2-6 and V is TRBV5-8; perhaps TRBD1 as D (6 bases). The CDR3 totals 17 residues. The V and J ends lost 0 bases and 0 bases respectively, with 10 bases between them. Germline values: CDR1 SGHTS, CDR2 YDEGEE. The CDR3 sequence: CASSLGTVTSGANVLTF. The CDR3 DNA follows: TGTGCCAGCAGCTTGGGGACAGTCACCTCTGGGGCCAACGTCCTGACTTTC.

V and J are TRBV5-6 and TRBJ2-3, with 15 positions matching TRBD2. The CDR3 spans 18 residues. Germline V CDR1 and CDR2: SGHDT, YYEEEE. Trimming at V came to 3 bases and at J to 2 bases, leaving 7 bases not matched to a gene. The CDR3 sequence is CASSSGTSGRRHTDTQYF. Written as DNA, the CDR3 is TGTGCCAGCAGCTCCGGGACTAGCGGGAGGAGGCACACAGATACGCAGTATTTT.

The CDR3 sequence: CASRTEGTGELFF. The CDR3 DNA reads TGTGCCAGCAGGACAGAGGGGACCGGGGAGCTGTTTTTT. V is TRBV12-3 or TRBV12-4 and J is TRBJ2-2, with D possibly called TRBD1 or TRBD2 (5 bases each). There are 13 residues in the CDR3. V was cut by 6 bases and J by 5 bases, with 10 bases left in between.

The CDR3 DNA follows: TGTGCCAGCAGCGTAGGGGGACTAGCGGGAGAAGAGGTAACCAAAAACATTCAGTACTTC. It codes for CASSVGGLAGEEVTKNIQYF. The chain employs TRBV9 and TRBJ2-4; the match to TRBD2 covers 14 bases. The CDR3 has 20 residues. From germline, CDR1 is SGDLS and CDR2 YYNGEE. The V gene end was trimmed by 0 bases and the J gene end by 2 bases; junction bases not matched to a gene: 10.

The chain uses TRBV20-1 and TRBJ2-7; D might be TRBD1 or TRBD2, each matching 5 bases. CDR1 and CDR2 from the germline V gene are DFQATT and SNEGSKA (reference sequence). The CDR3 spans 13 residues. Trimming took off 3 bases at V and 6 bases at J, with 15 bases between the two ends. The DNA of the CDR3 is TGCAGTGCTAGTTGGGACGCGGAATCCGAGCAGTACTTC. This codes for CSASWDAESEQYF.

This clonotype was seen repeatedly, ten times or more. The genes are TRBV4-1 and TRBJ2-1; TRBD2 agrees at 8 bases. Germline V gene sequence: CDR1 MGHRA, CDR2 YSYEKL. V was clipped by 2 bases and J by 7 bases; unmatched bases: 13. This CDR3 is built from 17 residues. CDR3 sequence reads: CASSQLFTSGGGNEQFF. As DNA, the CDR3 is TGCGCCAGCAGCCAACTTTTTACTAGCGGAGGGGGGAATGAGCAGTTCTTC.